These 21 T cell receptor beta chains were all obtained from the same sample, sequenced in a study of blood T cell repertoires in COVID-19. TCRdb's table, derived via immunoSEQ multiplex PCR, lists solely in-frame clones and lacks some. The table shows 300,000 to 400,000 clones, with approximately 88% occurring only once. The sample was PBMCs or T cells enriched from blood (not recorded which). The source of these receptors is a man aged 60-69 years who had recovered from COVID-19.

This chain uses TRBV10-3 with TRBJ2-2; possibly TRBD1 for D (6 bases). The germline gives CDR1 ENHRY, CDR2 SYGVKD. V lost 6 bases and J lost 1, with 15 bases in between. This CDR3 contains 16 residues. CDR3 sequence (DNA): TGTGCCATCAGGGACCCCCCGACAGGGAACACCGGGGAGCTGTTTTTT. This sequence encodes CAIRDPPTGNTGELFF.

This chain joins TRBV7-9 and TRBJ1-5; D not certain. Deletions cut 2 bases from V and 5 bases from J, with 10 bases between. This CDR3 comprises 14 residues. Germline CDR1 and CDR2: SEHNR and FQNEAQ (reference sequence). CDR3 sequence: CASSLFGSDQPQHF. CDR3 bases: TGTGCCAGCAGCTTATTTGGGAGTGATCAGCCCCAGCATTTT.

The CDR3 loop is CASSWNGATNEKLFF. The DNA of the CDR3 is TGTGCCAGCAGTTGGAACGGAGCAACTAATGAAAAACTGTTTTTT. The rearrangement uses TRBV28 and TRBJ1-4; D is uncertain. V lost 4 bases and J 0 bases, leaving 9 bases between the germline ends. This CDR3 spans 15 amino acids. Per the germline V gene, CDR1 is MDHEN and CDR2 is SYDVKM.

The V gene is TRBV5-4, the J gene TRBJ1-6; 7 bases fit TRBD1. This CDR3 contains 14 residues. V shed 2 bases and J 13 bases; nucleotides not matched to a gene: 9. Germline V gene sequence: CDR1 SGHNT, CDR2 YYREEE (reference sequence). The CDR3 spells CASSFDRVLSPLHF. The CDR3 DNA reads TGTGCCAGCAGCTTCGACAGGGTTTTATCCCCCCTCCACTTT.

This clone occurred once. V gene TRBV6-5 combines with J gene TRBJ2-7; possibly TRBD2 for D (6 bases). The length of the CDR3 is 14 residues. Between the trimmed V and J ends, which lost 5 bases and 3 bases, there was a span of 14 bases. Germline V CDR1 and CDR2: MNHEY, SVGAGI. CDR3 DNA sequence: TGTGCCAGCAGTACGGGACTCTCTTTCTACGAGCAGTACTTC. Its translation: CASSTGLSFYEQYF.

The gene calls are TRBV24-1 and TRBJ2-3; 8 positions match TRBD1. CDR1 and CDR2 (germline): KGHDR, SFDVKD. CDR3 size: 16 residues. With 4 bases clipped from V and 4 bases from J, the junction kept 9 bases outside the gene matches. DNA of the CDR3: TGTGCCACCAGTGAGTCTACAGGGGGAGATGCAGATACGCAGTATTTT. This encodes CATSESTGGDADTQYF.

The CDR3: CASRPGLAGGTRGSTGELFF. The CDR3 nucleotides read TGTGCCAGCAGACCGGGACTAGCGGGAGGCACCCGGGGATCCACCGGGGAGCTGTTTTTT. V and J are TRBV2 and TRBJ2-2, with 15 positions matching TRBD2. CDR1 is SNHLY, CDR2 FYNNEI, per germline. CDR3 length: 20 residues. V shed 6 bases, J shed 4 bases, and the junction held 15 bases outside the gene matches.

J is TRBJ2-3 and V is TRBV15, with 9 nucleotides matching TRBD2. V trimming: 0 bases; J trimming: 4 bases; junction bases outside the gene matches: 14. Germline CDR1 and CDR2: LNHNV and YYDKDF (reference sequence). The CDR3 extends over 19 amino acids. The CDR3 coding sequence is TGTGCCACCAGCAGAGATCTTCATACGGGGGCGGGAGGGCCAGATACGCAGTATTTT. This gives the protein CATSRDLHTGAGGPDTQYF.

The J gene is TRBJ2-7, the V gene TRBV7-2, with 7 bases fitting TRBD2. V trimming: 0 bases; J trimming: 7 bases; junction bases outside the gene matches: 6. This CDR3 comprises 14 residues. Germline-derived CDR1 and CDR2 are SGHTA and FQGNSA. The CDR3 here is CASSLAIEAGEQYF. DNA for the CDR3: TGTGCCAGCAGCTTAGCGATCGAAGCGGGGGAGCAGTACTTC.

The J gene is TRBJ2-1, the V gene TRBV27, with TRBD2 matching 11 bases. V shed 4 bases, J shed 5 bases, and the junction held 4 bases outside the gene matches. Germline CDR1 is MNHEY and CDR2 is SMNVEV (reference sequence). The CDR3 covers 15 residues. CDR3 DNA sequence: TGTGCCAGCAGTTACGGGACTAGCGGCCACAATGAGCAGTTCTTC. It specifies CASSYGTSGHNEQFF.

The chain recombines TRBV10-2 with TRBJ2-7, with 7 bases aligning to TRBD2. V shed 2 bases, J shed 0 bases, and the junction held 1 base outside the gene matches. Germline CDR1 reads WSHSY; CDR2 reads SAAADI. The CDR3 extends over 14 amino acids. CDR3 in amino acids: CASSERTSSYEQYF. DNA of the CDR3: TGCGCCAGCAGTGAGAGGACTAGCTCCTACGAGCAGTACTTC.

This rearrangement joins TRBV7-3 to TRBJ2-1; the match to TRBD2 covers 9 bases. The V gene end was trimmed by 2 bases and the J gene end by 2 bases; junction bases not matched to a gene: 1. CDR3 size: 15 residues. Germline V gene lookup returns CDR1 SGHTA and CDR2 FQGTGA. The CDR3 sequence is CASSLAGGTYNEQFF. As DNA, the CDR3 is TGTGCCAGCAGCTTAGCGGGAGGGACCTACAATGAGCAGTTCTTC.

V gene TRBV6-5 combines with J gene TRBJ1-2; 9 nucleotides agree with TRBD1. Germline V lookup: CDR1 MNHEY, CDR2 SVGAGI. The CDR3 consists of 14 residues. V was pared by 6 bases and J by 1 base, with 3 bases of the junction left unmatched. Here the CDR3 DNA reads TGTGCCAGCAGGCCGGGACAGGGTAACTATGGCTACACCTTC. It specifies CASRPGQGNYGYTF.

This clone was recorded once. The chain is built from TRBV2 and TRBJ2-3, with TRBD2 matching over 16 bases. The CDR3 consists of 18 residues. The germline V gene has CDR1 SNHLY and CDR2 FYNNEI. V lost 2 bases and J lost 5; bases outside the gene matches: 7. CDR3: CASSEPGTSGRVGDTQYF. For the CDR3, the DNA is TGTGCCAGCAGTGAACCAGGGACTAGCGGGAGGGTAGGAGATACGCAGTATTTT.

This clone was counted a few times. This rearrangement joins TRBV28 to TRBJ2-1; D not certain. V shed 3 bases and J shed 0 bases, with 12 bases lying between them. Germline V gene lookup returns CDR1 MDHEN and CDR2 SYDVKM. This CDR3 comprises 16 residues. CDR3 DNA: TGTGCCAGCAGTTTTATGTCACTAAGCTCCTACAATGAGCAGTTCTTC. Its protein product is CASSFMSLSSYNEQFF. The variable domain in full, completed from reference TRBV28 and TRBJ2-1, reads DVKVTQSSRYLVKRTGEKVFLECVQDMDHENMFWYRQDPGLGLRLIYFSYDVKMKEKGDIPEGYSVSREKKERFSLILESASTNQTSMYLCASSFMSLSSYNEQFFGPGTRLTVL.

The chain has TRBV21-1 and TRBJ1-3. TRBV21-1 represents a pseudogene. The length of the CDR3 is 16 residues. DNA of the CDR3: TGTGCCAGCAGCGGCGGGCCGGTGATCTCTGGAAACACCATATATTTT. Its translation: CASSGGPVISGNTIYF.

Written as DNA, the CDR3 is TGTGCCATCAGTGGGGGGGGAGGAGAGACCCAGTACTTC. Its protein product is CAISGGGGETQYF. This chain links TRBV10-3 with TRBJ2-5; TRBD2 matches 7 bases. Unmatched junction bases numbered 3, after V lost 4 bases and J lost 4 bases. Germline CDR1 reads ENHRY; CDR2 reads SYGVKD. The CDR3 covers 13 residues.

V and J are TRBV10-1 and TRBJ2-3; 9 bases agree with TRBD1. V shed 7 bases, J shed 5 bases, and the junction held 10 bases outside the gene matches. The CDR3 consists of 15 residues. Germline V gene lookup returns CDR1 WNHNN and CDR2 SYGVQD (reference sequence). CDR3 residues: CASILPGQGGDTQYF. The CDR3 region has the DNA TGCGCCAGCATCCTACCGGGACAGGGTGGAGATACGCAGTATTTT.

CDR3 amino acids: CASLRAGVVDEQFF. For the CDR3, the DNA is TGTGCCAGTCTTAGGGCGGGAGTGGTAGATGAGCAGTTCTTC. The chain is built from TRBV6-5 and TRBJ2-1, with 7 bases matching TRBD2. V dropped 9 bases and J dropped 8; count of bases not matched to a gene: 13. The CDR3 loop spans 14 amino acids. Germline CDR1 is MNHEY and CDR2 is SVGAGI.

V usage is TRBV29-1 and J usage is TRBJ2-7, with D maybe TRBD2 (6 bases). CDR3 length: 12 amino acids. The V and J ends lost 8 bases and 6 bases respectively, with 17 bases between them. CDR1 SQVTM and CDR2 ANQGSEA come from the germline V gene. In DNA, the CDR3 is TGCAGCTTCCGAGGAGACGGGAGCGAGCAGTACTTC. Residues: CSFRGDGSEQYF.

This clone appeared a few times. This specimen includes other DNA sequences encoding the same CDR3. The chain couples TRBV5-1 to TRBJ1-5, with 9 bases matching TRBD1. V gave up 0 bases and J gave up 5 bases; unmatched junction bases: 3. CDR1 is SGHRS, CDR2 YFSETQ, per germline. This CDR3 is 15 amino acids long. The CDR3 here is CASSLGDRVDQPQHF. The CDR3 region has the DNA TGCGCCAGCAGCTTGGGGGACAGGGTGGATCAGCCCCAGCATTTT.